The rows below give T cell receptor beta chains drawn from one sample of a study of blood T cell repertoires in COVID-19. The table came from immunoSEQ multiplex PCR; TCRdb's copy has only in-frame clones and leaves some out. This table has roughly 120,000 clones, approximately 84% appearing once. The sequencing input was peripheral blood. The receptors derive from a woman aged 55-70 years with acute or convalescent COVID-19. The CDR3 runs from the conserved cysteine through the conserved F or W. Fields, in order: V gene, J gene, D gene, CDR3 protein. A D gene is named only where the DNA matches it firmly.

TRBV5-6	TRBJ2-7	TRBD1	CASSFWTGTRPSYEQYF
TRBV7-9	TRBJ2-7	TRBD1	CASSNPGGSNEQYF
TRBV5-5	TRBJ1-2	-	CASSSPRHYGYTF
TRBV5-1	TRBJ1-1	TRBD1	CASSLFLPGTGEAFF
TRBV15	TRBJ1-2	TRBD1	CATSRGIGTGLHGYTF
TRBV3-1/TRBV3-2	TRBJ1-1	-	CASSQLQGGTEAFF
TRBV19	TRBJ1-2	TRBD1	CASSDRGRPYGYTF
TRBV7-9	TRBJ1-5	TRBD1	CASSPGQGTSNQPQHF
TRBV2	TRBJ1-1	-	CASSWAPNTEAFF
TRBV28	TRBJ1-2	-	CASTAAITLGYTF
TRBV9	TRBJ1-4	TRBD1	CASSVEGGTAHEKLFF
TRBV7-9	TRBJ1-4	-	CASSLLGRTNEKLFF
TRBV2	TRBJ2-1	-	CASNEGPTMDEQFF
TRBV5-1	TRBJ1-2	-	CASSLESSDYGYTF
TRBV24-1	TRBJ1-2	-	CATSPQGWASGYTF
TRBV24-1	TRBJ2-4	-	CATINRQNIQYF
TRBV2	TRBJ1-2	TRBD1	CASSFTGTGVKGYGYTF
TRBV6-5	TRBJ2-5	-	CASSYGGTQETQYF
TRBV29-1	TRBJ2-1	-	CSVYKGATHNEQFF
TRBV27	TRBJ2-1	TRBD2	CASSPLRLAGGIEQFF
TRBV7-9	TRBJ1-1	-	CASSFARGGWTEAFF
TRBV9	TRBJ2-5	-	CASSPTNRGGETQYF
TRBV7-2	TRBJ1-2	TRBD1	CASSQQGVNGYTF
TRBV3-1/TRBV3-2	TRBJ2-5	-	CASSPIGRAWETQYF
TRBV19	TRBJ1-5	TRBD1	CATKKGQSSQPQHF
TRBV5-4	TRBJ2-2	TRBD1	CASSPDRGVADTGELFF
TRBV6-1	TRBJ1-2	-	CASSESPILGLGYTF
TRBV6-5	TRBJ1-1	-	CASSYSEGRGTEAFF
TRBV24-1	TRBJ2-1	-	CATSGGQYNRNEQFF
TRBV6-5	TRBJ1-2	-	CASSPLGDYGYTF
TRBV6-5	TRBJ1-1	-	CASSYDRTVYTEAFF
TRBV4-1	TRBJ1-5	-	CASSQDVGSLPQHF
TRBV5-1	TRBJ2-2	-	CASSLRGHPGELFF
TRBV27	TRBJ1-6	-	CASSLGQGSSPLHF
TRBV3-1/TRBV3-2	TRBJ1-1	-	CASSLTGNTEAFF
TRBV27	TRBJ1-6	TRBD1	CASSPRDRDNSPLHF
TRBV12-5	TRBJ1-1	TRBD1	CASGLVTGEGTEAFF
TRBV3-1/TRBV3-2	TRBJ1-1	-	CASSRRGGDTEAFF
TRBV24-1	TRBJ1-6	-	CATSDQQGSPLHF
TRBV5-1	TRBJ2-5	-	CASSFRAETQYF
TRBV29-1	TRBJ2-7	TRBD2	CSGGRDTGEQYF
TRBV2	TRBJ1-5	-	CASHLWGGPQHF
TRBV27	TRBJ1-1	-	CASSWAGNTEAFF
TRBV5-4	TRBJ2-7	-	CASSFSGFYEQYF
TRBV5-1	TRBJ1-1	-	CASSLDQIRNTEAFF
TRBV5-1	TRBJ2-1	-	CASSLDHTTSYNEQFF
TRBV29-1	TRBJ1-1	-	CSVSVDRNTEAFF
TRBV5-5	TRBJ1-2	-	CASSREIQGHGYTF
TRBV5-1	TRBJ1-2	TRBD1	CASSLAFSTGGNYGYTF
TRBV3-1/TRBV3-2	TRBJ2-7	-	CASSQDLLAYEQYF
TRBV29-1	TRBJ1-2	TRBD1	CSAAKTGNNYGYTF
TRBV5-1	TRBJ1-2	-	CASSLSDRGSGYTF
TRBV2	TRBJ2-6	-	CASAGRDGGTNVLTF
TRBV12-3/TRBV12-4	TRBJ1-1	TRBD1	CASSAGTAYEAFF